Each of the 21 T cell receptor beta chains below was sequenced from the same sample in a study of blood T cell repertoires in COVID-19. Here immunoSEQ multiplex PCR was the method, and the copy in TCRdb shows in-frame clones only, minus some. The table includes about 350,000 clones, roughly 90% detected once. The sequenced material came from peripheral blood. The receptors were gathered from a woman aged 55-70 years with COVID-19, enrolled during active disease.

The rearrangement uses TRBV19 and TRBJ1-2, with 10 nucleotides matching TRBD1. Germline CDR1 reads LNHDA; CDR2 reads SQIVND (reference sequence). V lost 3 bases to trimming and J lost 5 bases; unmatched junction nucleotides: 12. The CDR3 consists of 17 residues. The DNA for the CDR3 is TGTGCCAGTAGTATCGGTGGGACAGGGGAGGAGTGGTATGGCTACACCTTC. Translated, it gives CASSIGGTGEEWYGYTF. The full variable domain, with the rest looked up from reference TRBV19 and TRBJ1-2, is DGGITQSPKYLFRKEGQNVTLSCEQNLNHDAMYWYRQDPGQGLRLIYYSQIVNDFQKGDIAEGYSVSREKKESFPLTVTSAQKNPTAFYLCASSIGGTGEEWYGYTFGSGTRLTVV.

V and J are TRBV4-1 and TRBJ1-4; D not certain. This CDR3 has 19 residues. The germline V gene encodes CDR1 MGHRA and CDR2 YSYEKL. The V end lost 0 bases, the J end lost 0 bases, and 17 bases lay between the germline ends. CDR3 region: CASSQERGLGGATNEKLFF. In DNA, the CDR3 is TGCGCCAGCAGCCAAGAACGAGGGCTTGGCGGTGCAACTAATGAAAAACTGTTTTTT.

The chain's CDR3 is CASSTRTSGASSYNEQFF. DNA of the CDR3: TGCGCCAGCAGCACCCGGACTAGCGGGGCTAGCTCCTACAATGAGCAGTTCTTC. The rearrangement joins TRBV5-1 to TRBJ2-1; TRBD2 matches at 12 bases. The germline CDR1 and CDR2 sequences are SGHRS and YFSETQ. Trimming cost V 4 bases and J 0 bases; bases outside gene matches: 8. The CDR3 has 18 amino acids.

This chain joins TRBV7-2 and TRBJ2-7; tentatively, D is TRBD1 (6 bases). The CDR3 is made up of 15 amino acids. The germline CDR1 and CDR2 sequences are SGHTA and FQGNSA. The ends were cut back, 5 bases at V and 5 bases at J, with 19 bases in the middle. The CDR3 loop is CASSLGQPVPDEQYF. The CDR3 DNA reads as TGTGCCAGCAGCCTAGGACAGCCGGTTCCTGACGAGCAGTACTTC.

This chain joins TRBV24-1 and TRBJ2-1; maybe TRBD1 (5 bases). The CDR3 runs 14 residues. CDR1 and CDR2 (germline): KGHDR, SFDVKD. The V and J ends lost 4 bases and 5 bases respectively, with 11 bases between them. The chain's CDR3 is CATSETVRNNEQFF. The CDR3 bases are TGTGCCACCAGTGAGACAGTAAGAAACAATGAGCAGTTCTTC.

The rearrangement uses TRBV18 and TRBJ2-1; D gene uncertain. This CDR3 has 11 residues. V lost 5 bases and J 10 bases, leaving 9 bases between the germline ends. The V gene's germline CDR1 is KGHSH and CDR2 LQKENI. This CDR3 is CASSYDGEQFF. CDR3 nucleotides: TGTGCCAGCTCATACGACGGGGAGCAGTTCTTC.

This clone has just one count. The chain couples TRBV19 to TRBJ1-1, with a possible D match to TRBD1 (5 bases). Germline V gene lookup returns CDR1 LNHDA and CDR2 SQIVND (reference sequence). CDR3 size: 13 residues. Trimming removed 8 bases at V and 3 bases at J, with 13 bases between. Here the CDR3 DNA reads TGTGCCAGTCTCGGGGGGTTTTACACTGAAGCTTTCTTT. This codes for CASLGGFYTEAFF.

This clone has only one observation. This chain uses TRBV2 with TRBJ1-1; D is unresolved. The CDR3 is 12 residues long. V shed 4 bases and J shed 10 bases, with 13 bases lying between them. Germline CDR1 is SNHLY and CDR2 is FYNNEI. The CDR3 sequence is CASSGFGYGAFF. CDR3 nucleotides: TGTGCCAGCAGTGGGTTCGGGTACGGAGCTTTCTTT. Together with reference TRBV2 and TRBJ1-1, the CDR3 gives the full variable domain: EPEVTQTPSHQVTQMGQEVILRCVPISNHLYFYWYRQILGQKVEFLVSFYNNEISEKSEIFDDQFSVERPDGSNFTLKIRSTKLEDSAMYFCASSGFGYGAFFGQGTRLTVV.

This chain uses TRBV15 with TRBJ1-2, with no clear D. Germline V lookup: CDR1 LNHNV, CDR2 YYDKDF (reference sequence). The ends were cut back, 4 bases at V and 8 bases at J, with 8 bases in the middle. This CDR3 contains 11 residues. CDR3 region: CATSTELGYTF. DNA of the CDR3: TGTGCCACCAGCACAGAACTCGGCTACACCTTC.

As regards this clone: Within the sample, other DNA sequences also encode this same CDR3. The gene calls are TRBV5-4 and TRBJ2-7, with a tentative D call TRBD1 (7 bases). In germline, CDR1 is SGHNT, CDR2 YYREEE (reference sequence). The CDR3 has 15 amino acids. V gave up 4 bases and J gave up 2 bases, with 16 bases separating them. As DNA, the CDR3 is TGTGCCAGCAGCCGATCAGGGGGGACGCCCTACGAGCAGTACTTC. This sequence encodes CASSRSGGTPYEQYF.

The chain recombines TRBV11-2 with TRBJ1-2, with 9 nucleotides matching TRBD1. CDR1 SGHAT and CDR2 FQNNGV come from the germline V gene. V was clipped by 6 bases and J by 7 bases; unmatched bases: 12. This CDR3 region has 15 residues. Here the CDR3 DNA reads TGTGCCAGCAGTCCGAACCGGGACAGGGTCTCTGGCTACACCTTC. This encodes CASSPNRDRVSGYTF.

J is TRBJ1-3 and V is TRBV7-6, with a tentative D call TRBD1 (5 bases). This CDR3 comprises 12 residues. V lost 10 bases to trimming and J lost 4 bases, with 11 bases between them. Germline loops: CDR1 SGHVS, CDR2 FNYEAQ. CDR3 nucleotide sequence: TGTGCCATCTGGGGCTCCGGAAACACCATATATTTT. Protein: CAIWGSGNTIYF. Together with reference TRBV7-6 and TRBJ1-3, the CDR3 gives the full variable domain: GAGVSQSPRYKVTKRGQDVALRCDPISGHVSLYWYRQALGQGPEFLTYFNYEAQQDKSGLPNDRFSAERPEGSISTLTIQRTEQRDSAMYRCAIWGSGNTIYFGEGSWLTVV.

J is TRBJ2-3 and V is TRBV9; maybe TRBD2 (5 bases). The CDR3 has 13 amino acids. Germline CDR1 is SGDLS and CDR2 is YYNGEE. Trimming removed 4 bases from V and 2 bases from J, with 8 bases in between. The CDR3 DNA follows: TGTGCCAGCAGCACCCGGGACACAGATACGCAGTATTTT. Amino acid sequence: CASSTRDTDTQYF.

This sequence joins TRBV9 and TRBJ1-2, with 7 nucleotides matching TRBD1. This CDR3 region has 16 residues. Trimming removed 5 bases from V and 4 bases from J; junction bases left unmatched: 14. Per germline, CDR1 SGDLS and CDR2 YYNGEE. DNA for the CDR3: TGTGCCAGCAGATCAGAGGACAGGCCTCTATCCTATGGCTACACCTTC. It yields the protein CASRSEDRPLSYGYTF.

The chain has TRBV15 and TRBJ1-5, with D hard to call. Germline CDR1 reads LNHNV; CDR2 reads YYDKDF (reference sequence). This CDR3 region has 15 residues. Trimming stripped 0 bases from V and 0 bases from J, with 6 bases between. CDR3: CATSREAGSNQPQHF. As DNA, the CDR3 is TGTGCCACCAGCAGAGAAGCGGGTAGCAATCAGCCCCAGCATTTT.

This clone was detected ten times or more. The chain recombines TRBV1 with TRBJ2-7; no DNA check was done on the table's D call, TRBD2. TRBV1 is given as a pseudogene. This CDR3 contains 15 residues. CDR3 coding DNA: TGCACCAGCAGGGCACTCACTAGGGCCGACTACGAGCAGTACTTC. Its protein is CTSRALTRADYEQYF.

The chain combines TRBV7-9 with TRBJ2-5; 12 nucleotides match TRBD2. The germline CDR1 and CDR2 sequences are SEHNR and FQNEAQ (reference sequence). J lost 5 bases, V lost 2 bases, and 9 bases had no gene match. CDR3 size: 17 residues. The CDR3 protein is CASSLSPSGGAWETQYF. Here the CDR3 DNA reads TGTGCCAGCAGCTTAAGTCCTAGCGGGGGGGCCTGGGAGACCCAGTACTTC.

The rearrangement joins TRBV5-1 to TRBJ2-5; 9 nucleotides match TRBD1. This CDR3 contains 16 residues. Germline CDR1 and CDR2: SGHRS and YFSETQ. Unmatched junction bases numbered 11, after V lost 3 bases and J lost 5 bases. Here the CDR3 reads CASSSNRDRAKETQYF. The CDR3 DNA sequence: TGCGCCAGCAGCTCCAACCGGGACAGGGCCAAGGAGACCCAGTACTTC.

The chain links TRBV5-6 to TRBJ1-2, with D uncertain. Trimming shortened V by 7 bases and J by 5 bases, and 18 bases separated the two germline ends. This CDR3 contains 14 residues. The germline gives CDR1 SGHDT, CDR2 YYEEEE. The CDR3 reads CASGELRGRYGYTF. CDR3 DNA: TGTGCCAGCGGTGAACTTAGAGGGAGATATGGCTACACCTTC.

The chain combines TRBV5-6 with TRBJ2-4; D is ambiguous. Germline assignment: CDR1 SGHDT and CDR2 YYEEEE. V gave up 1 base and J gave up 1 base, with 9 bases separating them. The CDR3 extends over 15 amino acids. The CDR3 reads CASSLYSSAKNIQYF. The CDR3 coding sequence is TGTGCCAGCAGCTTGTATAGTTCGGCCAAAAACATTCAGTACTTC.

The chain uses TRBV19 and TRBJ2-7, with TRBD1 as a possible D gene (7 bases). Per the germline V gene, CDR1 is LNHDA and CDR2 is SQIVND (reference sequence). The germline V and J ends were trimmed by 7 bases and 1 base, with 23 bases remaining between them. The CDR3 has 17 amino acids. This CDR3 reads CASMGWSAGQTSYEQYF. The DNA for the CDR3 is TGTGCCAGTATGGGTTGGTCGGCGGGACAGACTTCCTACGAGCAGTACTTC.